This entry is about one T cell receptor (beta chain). There is no known antigen for this receptor. No base-level quality is on record; no much larger clone is a single base apart. The data derive from a study of blood T cell repertoires in COVID-19 (dated by TCRdb to 2020 to 2022). At the level of the whole study: Samples from collaborators originated in the United States, Italy and Spain and spanned both the acute and convalescent phases of COVID-19. The sample metadata nearly always contained a de-identified subject ID, COVID-19 status, age in years and sex. A freely available public database, intended as a resource for researchers studying the immune response to SARS-CoV-2, is where the repertoires were released. Where HLA class I and class II types were available, the types were taken from metadata supplied by the sample provider, not from assay-based typing. Subjects who had been exposed to COVID-19, were actively infected with it, or had recovered from it provided the deeply sampled blood TCRbeta repertoires that made up the dataset. Samples were obtained from the ongoing ImmuneRACE study (first 160 participants) and from 950 to 1,500 subjects provided by 6 global collaborators. The material from the prospective study consisted of cDNA or gDNA derived from T cells, B-cell-depleted T cells, or PBMCs.

The immunoSEQ Assay, a bias-controlled multiplex PCR, was used to amplify TCRbeta CDR3 regions from genomic DNA. In the source study's methods: Within the assay, amplification of reference gene primers was used to estimate how many nucleated cells each sample contained. Sequence reads were collapsed and filtered to measure the absolute abundance of every unique TCRbeta CDR3 rearrangement. Productive Simpson clonality was computed per sample as the square root of Simpson's diversity index over productive rearrangements. Entries here come from immuneACCESS through TCRdb and include only in-frame sequences with V and J called. Some clones fail to appear in such tables; in the studies checked, an unresolved V gene covers under half of the shortfall, and the cause of the remainder is unknown. D and trimming come from the DNA, and the V and J calls and clone size come from that table. This sample has hundreds of thousands of clones in its table, and 70% to 90% of those were observed once. Jointly, the top ten make up about 3.9% of the sample.

The collaborating institutions used their own protocols to collect whole blood in K2EDTA tubes. Collaborator samples were shipped for TCRbeta analysis as frozen whole blood, isolated PBMCs, or DNA extracted from either sample type. The CDR3 has 16 amino acids, counting the end cysteine and phenylalanine. Left in the record is the CDR3 DNA by itself, 48 bases read in frame from the first base. Broad study findings and their caveats: The amount of clinical and demographic metadata varied by source and participant and was provided uncurated.

The V and J segments used are TRBV21-1 and TRBJ2-1; the table's D call TRBD1 went unverified against the DNA. TRBV21-1 is shown as a pseudogene. The receptor was derived from a woman aged 50 to 65 with active or convalescent COVID-19. Sequenced material: peripheral blood. CDR3 reads: CASSKRRDRLYNEQFF. At the DNA level, the sequence is TGTGCCAGCAGCAAACGACGGGACAGGCTATACAATGAGCAGTTCTTC.